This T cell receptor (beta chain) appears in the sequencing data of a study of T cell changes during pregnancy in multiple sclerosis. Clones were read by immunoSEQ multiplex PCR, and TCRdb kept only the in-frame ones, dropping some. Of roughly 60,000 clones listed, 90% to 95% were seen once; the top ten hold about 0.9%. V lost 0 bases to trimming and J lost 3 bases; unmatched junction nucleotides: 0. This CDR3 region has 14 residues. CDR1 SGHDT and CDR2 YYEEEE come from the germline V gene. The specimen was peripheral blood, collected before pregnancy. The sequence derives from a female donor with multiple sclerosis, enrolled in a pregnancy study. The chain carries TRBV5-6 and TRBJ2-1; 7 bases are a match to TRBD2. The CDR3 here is CASSLGDYYNEQFF. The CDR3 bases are TGTGCCAGCAGCTTGGGGGACTACTACAATGAGCAGTTCTTC. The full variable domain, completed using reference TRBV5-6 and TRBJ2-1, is DAGVTQSPTHLIKTRGQQVTLRCSPKSGHDTVSWYQQALGQGPQFIFQYYEEEERQRGNFPDRFSGHQFPNYSSELNVNALLLGDSALYLCASSLGDYYNEQFFGPGTRLTVL.